This T cell receptor (beta chain) was retrieved from a study of T cell responses to AZD1222 COVID-19 vaccine. Whole-study context: Pooling was applied to second doses at about 4 or about 12 weeks.

Germline CDR1 and CDR2: SGDLS and YYNGEE. The V and J ends lost 4 bases and 4 bases, in that order; junction bases with no gene match: 4. The CDR3 has 13 amino acids. A remark on this clone: Its antigen is unidentified.

This table comes from immunoSEQ multiplex PCR, and its TCRdb copy is limited to in-frame clones, with some not included. The profile shows approximately 120,000 clones, roughly 93% of them singletons. Study results and caveats: The study sampled repertoires only after the peak T cell response. Two AZD1222 administrations were followed by greater Spike-specific TCR breadth and depth.

This chain links TRBV9 with TRBJ1-2; the match to TRBD1 covers 7 bases. This clonotype was sampled from an adult in good health. The specimen comprised peripheral blood, sampled on day 0 of AZD1222 vaccination. CDR3 DNA sequence: TGTGCCAGCAGCATTGGGACAGCCTATGGCTACACCTTC. It yields the protein CASSIGTAYGYTF.